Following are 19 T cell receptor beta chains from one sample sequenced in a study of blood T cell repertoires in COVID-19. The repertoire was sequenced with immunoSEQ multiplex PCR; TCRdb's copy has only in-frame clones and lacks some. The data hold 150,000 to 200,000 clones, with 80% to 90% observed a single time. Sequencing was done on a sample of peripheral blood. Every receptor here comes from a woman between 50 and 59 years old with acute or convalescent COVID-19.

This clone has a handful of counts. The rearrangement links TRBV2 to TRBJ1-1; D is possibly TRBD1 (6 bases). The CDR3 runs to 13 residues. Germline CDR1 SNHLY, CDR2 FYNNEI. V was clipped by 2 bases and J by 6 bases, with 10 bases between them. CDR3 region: CASSETGMAEAFF. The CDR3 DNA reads TGTGCCAGCAGTGAAACAGGGATGGCTGAAGCTTTCTTT.

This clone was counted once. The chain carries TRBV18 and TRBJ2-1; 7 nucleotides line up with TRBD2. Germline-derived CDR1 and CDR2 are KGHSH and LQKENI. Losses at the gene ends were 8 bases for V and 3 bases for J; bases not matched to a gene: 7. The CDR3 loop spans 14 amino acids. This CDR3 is CASRLAGVYNEQFF. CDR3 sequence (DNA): TGTGCCAGCCGACTCGCGGGGGTCTACAATGAGCAGTTCTTC.

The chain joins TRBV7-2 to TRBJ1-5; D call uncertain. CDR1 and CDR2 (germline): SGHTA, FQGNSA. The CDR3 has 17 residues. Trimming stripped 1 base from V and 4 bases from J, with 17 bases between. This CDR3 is CASSLVSGISFNQPQHF. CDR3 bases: TGTGCCAGCAGCTTAGTTTCAGGAATATCATTTAATCAGCCCCAGCATTTT.

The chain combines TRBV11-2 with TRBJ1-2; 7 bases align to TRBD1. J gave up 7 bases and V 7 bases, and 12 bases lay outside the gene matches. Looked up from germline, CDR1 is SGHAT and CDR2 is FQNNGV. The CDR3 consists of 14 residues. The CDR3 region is CASNRDSLFSGYTF. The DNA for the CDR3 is TGTGCCAGCAATCGGGACAGCCTTTTTAGTGGCTACACCTTC.

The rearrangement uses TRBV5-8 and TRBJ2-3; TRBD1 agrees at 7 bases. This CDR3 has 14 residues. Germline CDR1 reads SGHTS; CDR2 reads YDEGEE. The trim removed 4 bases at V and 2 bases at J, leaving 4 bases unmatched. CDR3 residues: CASSVGTATDTQYF. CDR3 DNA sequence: TGTGCCAGCAGCGTCGGGACAGCCACAGATACGCAGTATTTT.

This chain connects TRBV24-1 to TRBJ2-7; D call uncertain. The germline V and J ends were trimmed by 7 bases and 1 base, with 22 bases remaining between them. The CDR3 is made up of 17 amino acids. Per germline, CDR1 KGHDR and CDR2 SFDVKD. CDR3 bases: TGTGCCACCAGCTCAACTAATGGAGTTAGAAATTCCTACGAGCAGTACTTC. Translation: CATSSTNGVRNSYEQYF.

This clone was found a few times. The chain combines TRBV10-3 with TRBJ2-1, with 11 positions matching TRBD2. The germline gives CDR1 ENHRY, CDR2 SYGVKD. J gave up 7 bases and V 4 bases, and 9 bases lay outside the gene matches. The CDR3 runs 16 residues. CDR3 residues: CAISVAGGYARNEQFF. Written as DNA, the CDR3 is TGTGCCATCAGTGTAGCGGGAGGGTATGCGAGGAATGAGCAGTTCTTC.

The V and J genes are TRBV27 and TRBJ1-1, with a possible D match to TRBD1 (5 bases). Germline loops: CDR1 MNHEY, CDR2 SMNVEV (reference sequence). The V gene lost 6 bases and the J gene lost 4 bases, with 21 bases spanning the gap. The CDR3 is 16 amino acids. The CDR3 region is CASSQDRHLGGTEAFF. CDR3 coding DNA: TGTGCCAGCAGCCAAGACCGACATCTGGGGGGCACTGAAGCTTTCTTT.

The CDR3 nucleotides are TGTGCCAGTAGTCCCCAGGGGTGGGGTGAAAAACTGTTTTTT. This codes for CASSPQGWGEKLFF. The chain couples TRBV19 to TRBJ1-4; the D gene is possibly TRBD1 (6 bases). The ends were cut back, 5 bases at V and 7 bases at J, with 14 bases in the middle. Germline V gene data show CDR1 as LNHDA and CDR2 as SQIVND (reference sequence). CDR3 length equals 14 residues. The full variable domain, with the rest looked up from reference TRBV19 and TRBJ1-4, is DGGITQSPKYLFRKEGQNVTLSCEQNLNHDAMYWYRQDPGQGLRLIYYSQIVNDFQKGDIAEGYSVSREKKESFPLTVTSAQKNPTAFYLCASSPQGWGEKLFFGSGTQLSVL.

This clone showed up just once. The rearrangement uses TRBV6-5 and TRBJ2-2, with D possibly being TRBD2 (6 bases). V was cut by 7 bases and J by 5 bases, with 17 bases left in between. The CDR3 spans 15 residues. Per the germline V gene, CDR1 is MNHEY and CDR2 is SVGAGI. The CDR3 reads CASTPLRAGTGELFF. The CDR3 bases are TGTGCCAGCACGCCGCTGAGGGCGGGAACCGGGGAGCTGTTTTTT.

The CDR3 bases are TGTGCCAGCAGCCCTTCGGTTAGTTACGAGCAGTACTTC. Translated, it gives CASSPSVSYEQYF. The rearrangement links TRBV14 to TRBJ2-7; D gene ambiguous. Looked up from germline, CDR1 is SGHDN and CDR2 is FVKESK. V lost 4 bases and J 4 bases, leaving 11 bases between the germline ends. The CDR3 sequence is 13 residues long. The variable domain in full, with the rest retrieved from reference TRBV14 and TRBJ2-7, is EAGVTQFPSHSVIEKGQTVTLRCDPISGHDNLYWYRRVMGKEIKFLLHFVKESKQDESGMPNNRFLAERTGGTYSTLKVQPAELEDSGVYFCASSPSVSYEQYFGPGTRLTVT.

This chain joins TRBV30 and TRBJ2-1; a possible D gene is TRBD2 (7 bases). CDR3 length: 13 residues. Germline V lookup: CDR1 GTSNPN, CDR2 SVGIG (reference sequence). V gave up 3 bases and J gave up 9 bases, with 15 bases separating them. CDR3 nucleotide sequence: TGTGCCTGGAGCCCGGGGGGCTTTTCTGAGCAGTTCTTC. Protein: CAWSPGGFSEQFF.

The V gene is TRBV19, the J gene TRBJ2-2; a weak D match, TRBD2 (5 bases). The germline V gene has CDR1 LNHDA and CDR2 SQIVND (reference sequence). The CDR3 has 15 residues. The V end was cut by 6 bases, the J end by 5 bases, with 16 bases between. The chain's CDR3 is CASSRGVKGTGELFF. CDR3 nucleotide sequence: TGTGCCAGTAGCCGGGGAGTAAAAGGAACCGGGGAGCTGTTTTTT.

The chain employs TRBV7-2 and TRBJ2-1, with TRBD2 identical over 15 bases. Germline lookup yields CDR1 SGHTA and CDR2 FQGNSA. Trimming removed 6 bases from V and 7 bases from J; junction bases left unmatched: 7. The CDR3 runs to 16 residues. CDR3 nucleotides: TGTGCCAGCAGGACCGCCGGGACTAGCGGGAGGAATGAGCAGTTCTTC. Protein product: CASRTAGTSGRNEQFF.

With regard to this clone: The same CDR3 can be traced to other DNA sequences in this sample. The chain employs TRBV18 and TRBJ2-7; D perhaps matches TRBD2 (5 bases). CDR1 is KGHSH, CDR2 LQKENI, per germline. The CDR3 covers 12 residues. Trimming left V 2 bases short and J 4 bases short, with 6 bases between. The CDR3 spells CASSPTGYEQYF. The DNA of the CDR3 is TGTGCCAGCTCACCAACGGGATACGAGCAGTACTTC.

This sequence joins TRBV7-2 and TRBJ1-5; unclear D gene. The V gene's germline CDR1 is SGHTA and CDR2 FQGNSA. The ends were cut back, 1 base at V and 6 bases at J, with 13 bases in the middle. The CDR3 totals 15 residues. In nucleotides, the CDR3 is TGTGCCAGCAGCTTAGATTCCGGGAAAGGTCAGCCCCAGCATTTT. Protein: CASSLDSGKGQPQHF.

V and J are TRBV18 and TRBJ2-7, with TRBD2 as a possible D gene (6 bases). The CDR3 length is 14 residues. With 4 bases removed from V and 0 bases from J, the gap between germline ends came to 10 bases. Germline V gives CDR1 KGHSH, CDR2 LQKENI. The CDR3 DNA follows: TGTGCCAGCTCACGGGGACTTCTCTCCTACGAGCAGTACTTC. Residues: CASSRGLLSYEQYF. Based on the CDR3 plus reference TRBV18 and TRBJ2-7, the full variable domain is NAGVMQNPRHLVRRRGQEARLRCSPMKGHSHVYWYRQLPEEGLKFMVYLQKENIIDESGMPKERFSAEFPKEGPSILRIQQVVRGDSAAYFCASSRGLLSYEQYFGPGTRLTVT.

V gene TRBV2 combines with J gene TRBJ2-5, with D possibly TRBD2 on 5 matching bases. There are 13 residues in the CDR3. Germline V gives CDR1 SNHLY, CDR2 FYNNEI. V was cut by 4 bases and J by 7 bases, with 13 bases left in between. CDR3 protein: CASSGAAEGTQYF. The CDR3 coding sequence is TGTGCCAGCAGTGGGGCGGCAGAGGGGACCCAGTACTTC.

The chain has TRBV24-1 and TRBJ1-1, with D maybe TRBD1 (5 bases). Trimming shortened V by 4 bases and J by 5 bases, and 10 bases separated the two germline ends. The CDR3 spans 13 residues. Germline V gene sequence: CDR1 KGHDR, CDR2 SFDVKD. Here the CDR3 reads CATSDLTETEAFF. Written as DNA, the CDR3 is TGTGCCACCAGTGACTTGACAGAAACTGAAGCTTTCTTT.